One and the same sample provided the 22 T cell receptor beta chains below, sequenced in a study of blood T cell repertoires in COVID-19. Assay: immunoSEQ multiplex PCR; the TCRdb copy retains only in-frame clones and omits some. Of approximately 170,000 clones listed, around 80% were seen once; the top ten hold 8% to 13%. The sample was peripheral blood. These receptors were taken from a man aged 55 to 70 with active or convalescent COVID-19.

The chain uses TRBV11-2 and TRBJ2-5, with 8 nucleotides matching TRBD1. The trim removed 5 bases at V and 4 bases at J, leaving 6 bases unmatched. CDR3 size: 14 residues. Germline assignment: CDR1 SGHAT and CDR2 FQNNGV. CDR3 in DNA: TGTGCCAGCAGCCGCACAGGGGGAGGAGAGACCCAGTACTTC. Translation: CASSRTGGGETQYF. The variable domain in full, completed from reference TRBV11-2 and TRBJ2-5, reads EAGVAQSPRYKIIEKRQSVAFWCNPISGHATLYWYQQILGQGPKLLIQFQNNGVVDDSQLPKDRFSAERLKGVDSTLKIQPAKLEDSAVYLCASSRTGGGETQYFGPGTRLLVL.

This clone came up a few times. The chain combines TRBV19 with TRBJ1-3; TRBD1 is a possible D gene (6 bases). CDR3 length: 15 residues. Between the trimmed V and J ends, which lost 10 bases and 4 bases, there was a span of 20 bases. Germline V lookup: CDR1 LNHDA, CDR2 SQIVND (reference sequence). The CDR3 here is CATKVETRGGNTIYF. The CDR3 DNA sequence: TGTGCCACCAAGGTCGAGACAAGGGGGGGAAACACCATATATTTT. Full variable domain (missing parts from reference TRBV19 and TRBJ1-3): DGGITQSPKYLFRKEGQNVTLSCEQNLNHDAMYWYRQDPGQGLRLIYYSQIVNDFQKGDIAEGYSVSREKKESFPLTVTSAQKNPTAFYLCATKVETRGGNTIYFGEGSWLTVV.

The V and J genes are TRBV7-9 and TRBJ2-4; 8 bases match TRBD1. V was pared by 4 bases and J by 9 bases, with 5 bases of the junction left unmatched. Germline V CDR1 and CDR2: SEHNR, FQNEAQ (reference sequence). The CDR3 covers 13 residues. DNA of the CDR3: TGTGCCAGCAGCTCGACAGGGGTTAGCATTCAGTACTTC. This codes for CASSSTGVSIQYF.

This clone was observed once. The rearrangement links TRBV6-1 to TRBJ2-7; 13 nucleotides line up with TRBD2. The germline gives CDR1 MNHNS, CDR2 SASEGT. V dropped 4 bases and J dropped 0; count of bases not matched to a gene: 12. CDR3 length: 19 amino acids. The chain's CDR3 is CASSGSPGTSGARSYEQYF. CDR3 DNA: TGTGCCAGCAGTGGAAGTCCCGGGACTAGCGGGGCCCGCTCCTACGAGCAGTACTTC.

The chain employs TRBV6-5 and TRBJ2-2; 9 bases are a match to TRBD2. The CDR3 length is 15 residues. Germline values: CDR1 MNHEY, CDR2 SVGAGI. V was clipped by 6 bases and J by 4 bases; unmatched bases: 6. CDR3 amino acids: CASRPAGGVTGELFF. CDR3 DNA: TGTGCCAGCAGGCCCGCGGGAGGGGTCACCGGGGAGCTGTTTTTT.

This sequence joins TRBV20-1 and TRBJ2-5; the match to TRBD2 covers 7 bases. This CDR3 has 15 residues. Germline V gives CDR1 DFQATT, CDR2 SNEGSKA (reference sequence). The trim removed 3 bases at V and 3 bases at J, leaving 10 bases unmatched. The CDR3 DNA reads as TGCAGTGCTAGTGAGGAGCGGGACGTAAAAGAGACCCAGTACTTC. Translated, it gives CSASEERDVKETQYF.

The rearrangement links TRBV9 to TRBJ2-1, with TRBD2 matching over 11 bases. Germline-derived CDR1 and CDR2 are SGDLS and YYNGEE. The ends lost 4 bases at V and 8 bases at J; junction bases unmatched: 14. The CDR3 runs 17 residues. CDR3 amino acids: CASSPPPRLAGYHEQFF. CDR3 DNA: TGTGCCAGCAGCCCTCCCCCCCGACTAGCGGGGTACCATGAGCAGTTCTTC.

This chain joins TRBV10-3 and TRBJ2-1; tentative D call: TRBD2 (6 bases). V was clipped by 7 bases and J by 8 bases, with 15 bases between them. Germline CDR1 reads ENHRY; CDR2 reads SYGVKD. The CDR3 consists of 13 residues. The CDR3 spells CAITSRGNDEQFF. The CDR3 coding sequence is TGTGCCATCACTTCCCGGGGGAACGATGAGCAGTTCTTC.

The chain combines TRBV5-1 with TRBJ1-2; 8 bases align to TRBD1. With V trimmed by 0 bases and J by 8 bases, 9 bases remained unmatched. The V gene's germline CDR1 is SGHRS and CDR2 YFSETQ. There are 15 residues in the CDR3. The CDR3, as DNA: TGCGCCAGCAGCTTGGTAGGACAGGGTATAGAAGGCTACACCTTC. Encoded protein: CASSLVGQGIEGYTF.

V and J are TRBV10-1 and TRBJ1-4, with 9 positions matching TRBD1. Germline-derived CDR1 and CDR2 are WNHNN and SYGVQD (reference sequence). Unmatched junction bases numbered 9, after V lost 5 bases and J lost 8 bases. The CDR3 has 15 amino acids. The CDR3 coding sequence is TGCGCCAGCAGTTCTACGACAGGGGGTTTGGAAAAACTGTTTTTT. It encodes CASSSTTGGLEKLFF.

This clone was counted a few times. The V and J genes are TRBV5-1 and TRBJ2-3; possible D gene TRBD2, 6 bases. The CDR3 consists of 17 residues. CDR1 is SGHRS, CDR2 YFSETQ, per germline. V lost 3 bases, J lost 2 bases, and 19 bases lay in between. The CDR3 DNA sequence: TGCGCCAGCAGCTCATCGACTGGGGCGGGAAACACAGATACGCAGTATTTT. It yields the protein CASSSSTGAGNTDTQYF.

There are a few counts of this clone. V usage is TRBV18 and J usage is TRBJ2-7; 9 positions match TRBD1. The V and J ends lost 2 bases and 7 bases, in that order; junction bases with no gene match: 9. This CDR3 spans 15 amino acids. Germline loops: CDR1 KGHSH, CDR2 LQKENI. The CDR3 nucleotides are TGTGCCAGCTCACCAACCCCGGGACAGGGAAAGGAGCAGTACTTC. Amino acids: CASSPTPGQGKEQYF.

This chain's CDR3 is CASSLLQGSFAAEQYF. The CDR3 coding sequence is TGCGCCAGCAGCTTACTACAGGGATCATTCGCGGCCGAGCAGTACTTC. The chain combines TRBV5-1 with TRBJ2-7, with a possible D match to TRBD1 (6 bases). V was trimmed by 2 bases and J by 6 bases, leaving 21 bases between them. Germline V gives CDR1 SGHRS, CDR2 YFSETQ. The CDR3 consists of 16 residues.

This rearrangement joins TRBV28 to TRBJ2-7, with D tentatively TRBD2 (6 bases). The germline V and J ends were trimmed by 8 bases and 7 bases, with 21 bases remaining between them. From germline, CDR1 is MDHEN and CDR2 SYDVKM. This CDR3 has 14 amino acids. CDR3 amino acids: CASSSGGTTLEQYF. In nucleotides, the CDR3 is TGTGCCAGCTCGTCGGGCGGGACCACCCTTGAGCAGTACTTC.

The chain links TRBV15 to TRBJ1-1; no definite D call. The V end was cut by 1 base, the J end by 0 bases, with 12 bases between. The V gene's germline CDR1 is LNHNV and CDR2 YYDKDF (reference sequence). The CDR3 spans 16 residues. Here the CDR3 reads CATSRVGHLLNTEAFF. CDR3 DNA sequence: TGTGCCACCAGCAGAGTGGGCCATCTTTTGAACACTGAAGCTTTCTTT.

Ten or more counts support this clone. The chain uses TRBV6-5 and TRBJ1-2; the match to TRBD1 covers 8 bases. The V gene's germline CDR1 is MNHEY and CDR2 SVGAGI. The ends lost 4 bases at V and 4 bases at J; junction bases unmatched: 11. The CDR3 spans 16 residues. This chain's CDR3 is CASSSGQAKPLYGYTF. DNA of the CDR3: TGTGCCAGCAGTTCGGGACAGGCAAAACCTCTCTATGGCTACACCTTC.

There are a few counts of this clone. CDR3 amino acids: CASSKDPRVNSPLHF. The DNA for the CDR3 is TGTGCCAGCAGCAAAGATCCCAGGGTTAATTCACCCCTCCACTTT. J is TRBJ1-6 and V is TRBV21-1; the D segment call TRBD1 is taken from the table without a DNA check. TRBV21-1 is a pseudogene. The CDR3 has 15 amino acids.

This sequence joins TRBV5-6 and TRBJ1-1, with 7 bases identical to TRBD1. Germline-derived CDR1 and CDR2 are SGHDT and YYEEEE. The CDR3 covers 15 residues. After removal of 4 bases from V and 1 base from J, the junction contained 7 bases not matched to a gene. The CDR3 DNA follows: TGTGCCAGCAGCAGAATACAGGGGTCGAACACTGAAGCTTTCTTT. It is translated as CASSRIQGSNTEAFF.

The V gene is TRBV6-2 or TRBV6-3, the J gene TRBJ2-1; 7 bases line up with TRBD1. Germline V CDR1 and CDR2: MNHEY, SVGEGT. V shed 6 bases and J 5 bases; nucleotides not matched to a gene: 10. This CDR3 contains 15 residues. The CDR3 region is CASSPLGQANNEQFF. Written as DNA, the CDR3 is TGTGCCAGCAGCCCCCTCGGACAGGCGAACAATGAGCAGTTCTTC.

The rearrangement uses TRBV6-2 or TRBV6-3 and TRBJ1-5; D might be TRBD1 (6 bases). The CDR3 sequence is 14 residues long. Germline CDR1 and CDR2: MNHEY and SVGEGT. Between the trimmed V and J ends, which lost 3 bases and 3 bases, there was a span of 9 bases. The CDR3: CASSYGQNNQPQHF. Here the CDR3 DNA reads TGTGCCAGCAGTTATGGACAGAACAATCAGCCCCAGCATTTT.

The chain links TRBV5-1 to TRBJ2-1; 7 bases agree with TRBD1. Per the germline V gene, CDR1 is SGHRS and CDR2 is YFSETQ. With 2 bases clipped from V and 2 bases from J, the junction kept 10 bases outside the gene matches. CDR3 length: 17 amino acids. The CDR3 DNA is TGCGCCAGCAGCTTAACAGGGGCGCTTAACACCTACAATGAGCAGTTCTTC. Translation gives CASSLTGALNTYNEQFF.

The chain carries TRBV27 and TRBJ1-1; tentatively, D is TRBD1 (6 bases). The CDR3 sequence is 14 residues long. CDR1 MNHEY and CDR2 SMNVEV come from the germline V gene (reference sequence). V gave up 5 bases and J gave up 1 base, with 11 bases separating them. This chain's CDR3 is CASSTGQRNTEAFF. The CDR3 DNA reads TGTGCCAGCAGTACCGGACAGAGGAACACTGAAGCTTTCTTT.